Below, 22 T cell receptor beta chains from the same sample are listed, as sequenced in a study of identical twins. One entry per CDR3 protein results from TCRdb running MiXCR on the 5' RACE reads. The top ten hold 0.98% of the sample, which has approximately 620,000 distinct CDR3 sequences, around 8.6% seen once. This sample was also put to use in a study of yellow fever vaccine responses in identical twins.

Material for sequencing was PBMCs. All receptors come from a woman between 18 and 30 years old in good health.

This clonotype has just a few counts. This chain joins TRBV11-3 and TRBJ2-3; TRBD2 aligns across 7 bases. The germline CDR1 and CDR2 sequences are SGHNT and YENEEA. The CDR3 has 15 residues. V lost 5 bases, J lost 2 bases, and 7 bases stayed unmatched. For the CDR3, the DNA is TGTGCCAGCAGCGGGGGAGGGCACCCCACAGATACGCAGTATTTT. Residues: CASSGGGHPTDTQYF.

V usage is TRBV28 and J usage is TRBJ1-5; D call uncertain. The CDR3 is 13 residues long. The V gene's germline CDR1 is MDHEN and CDR2 SYDVKM. V lost 7 bases and J 4 bases, leaving 11 bases between the germline ends. CDR3 loop: CASNPPGNQPQHF. The CDR3 DNA reads TGTGCCAGCAATCCCCCGGGGAATCAGCCCCAGCATTTT.

As to this clonotype: This clone may be a read error of a much larger clone one base away. The CDR3 end shows no conserved phenylalanine or tryptophan, and so a read error is likely. J is TRBJ2-1 and V is TRBV12-3 or TRBV12-4; a possible D gene is TRBD1 (8 bases). This CDR3 has 15 residues. V gave up 1 base and J gave up 8 bases, with 15 bases separating them. The CDR3 protein is CASSLVGQGGYEQFL. CDR3 sequence (DNA): TGTGCCAGCAGTTTAGTAGGACAGGGAGGGTATGAGCAGTTCCTC.

The V call is TRBV12-3 or TRBV12-4, the J call TRBJ2-5; the match to TRBD2 covers 12 bases. V lost 2 bases and J lost 1; bases outside the gene matches: 5. The CDR3 has 17 residues. Written as DNA, the CDR3 is TGTGCCAGCAGTTTATCCCCACTAGCGGGGGGCCAAGAGACCCAGTACTTC. It encodes CASSLSPLAGGQETQYF.

Only a few counts were recorded for this clonotype. The rearrangement links TRBV3-1 to TRBJ2-2; tentatively, D is TRBD2 (5 bases). This CDR3 is 16 amino acids long. Trimming removed 5 bases at V and 1 base at J, with 14 bases between. CDR1 and CDR2 (germline): LGHDT, YNNKEL (reference sequence). CDR3 nucleotides: TGTGCCAGCAGCTTAACTAGAGAGCTGAACACCGGGGAGCTGTTTTTT. Translation gives CASSLTRELNTGELFF.

The table lists this clonotype with a few counts. The chain is built from TRBV20-1 and TRBJ2-7; 7 bases are a match to TRBD1. Germline CDR1 reads DFQATT; CDR2 reads SNEGSKA (reference sequence). This CDR3 has 11 residues. Trimming cost V 6 bases and J 8 bases; bases outside gene matches: 7. CDR3 sequence reads: CSAKQGIQQYF. For the CDR3, the DNA is TGCAGTGCAAAACAGGGGATCCAGCAGTACTTC.

The V gene is TRBV4-2, the J gene TRBJ2-1, with a possible D match to TRBD1 (6 bases). V lost 0 bases to trimming and J lost 4 bases, with 10 bases between them. CDR1 and CDR2 (germline): LGHNA, YNFKEQ. The CDR3 extends over 15 amino acids. CDR3 DNA sequence: TGTGCCAGCAGCCAAGAAGGGGGAACATACAATGAGCAGTTCTTC. The encoded protein is CASSQEGGTYNEQFF.

This clonotype was counted a few times. This chain joins TRBV9 and TRBJ1-2, with a weak D call TRBD1 (6 bases). Looked up from germline, CDR1 is SGDLS and CDR2 is YYNGEE. The ends were cut back, 7 bases at V and 2 bases at J, with 12 bases in the middle. The CDR3 sequence is 13 residues long. The CDR3, as DNA: TGTGCCAGCGGGGGCACAACAAACTATGGCTACACCTTC. This gives the protein CASGGTTNYGYTF.

This clonotype was counted at least ten times. The chain carries TRBV12-3 or TRBV12-4 and TRBJ2-5; D is uncertain. V was cut by 7 bases and J by 4 bases, with 16 bases left in between. The CDR3 runs to 14 residues. CDR3 amino acids: CASTIGQDGETQYF. CDR3 nucleotide sequence: TGTGCCAGCACCATTGGGCAGGACGGAGAGACCCAGTACTTC.

This clonotype was observed many times. The chain links TRBV7-8 to TRBJ2-2; TRBD1 matches 9 bases. V was pared by 4 bases and J by 0 bases, with 3 bases of the junction left unmatched. Germline V gene data show CDR1 as SGHVS and CDR2 as FQNEAQ. This CDR3 spans 16 amino acids. The CDR3 nucleotides are TGTGCCAGCAGCTCAGGACAGGGGACGAACACCGGGGAGCTGTTTTTT. Translating it yields CASSSGQGTNTGELFF.

This clonotype occurred many times. The chain uses TRBV3-1 and TRBJ2-3, with TRBD2 matching 15 bases. Trimming cost V 4 bases and J 6 bases; bases outside gene matches: 5. Germline V gene sequence: CDR1 LGHDT, CDR2 YNNKEL (reference sequence). This CDR3 region has 16 residues. The CDR3 spells CASSLGLAGGADTQYF. CDR3 bases: TGTGCCAGCAGCCTCGGACTAGCGGGAGGGGCGGATACGCAGTATTTT.

This clonotype has at least ten counts. The rearrangement joins TRBV28 to TRBJ2-4; 8 nucleotides agree with TRBD2. Unmatched junction bases numbered 9, after V lost 4 bases and J lost 4 bases. CDR3 size: 16 residues. Germline V CDR1 and CDR2: MDHEN, SYDVKM. For the CDR3, the DNA is TGTGCCAGCAGTTCACCCGCCACGGGGGGGAAAAACATTCAGTACTTC. It specifies CASSSPATGGKNIQYF.

This clonotype was counted a few times. The chain couples TRBV6-5 to TRBJ1-2, with no clear D. CDR1 MNHEY and CDR2 SVGAGI come from the germline V gene. The CDR3 is 14 residues long. V was trimmed by 2 bases and J by 4 bases, leaving 11 bases between them. The CDR3 spells CASSYQGRSYGYTF. The CDR3 nucleotides are TGTGCCAGCAGTTACCAAGGGAGGAGCTATGGCTACACCTTC.

V gene TRBV10-3 combines with J gene TRBJ1-2; no reliable D call. CDR3 length: 11 residues. V dropped 2 bases and J dropped 8 bases, with 6 bases sitting between them. Germline CDR1 reads ENHRY; CDR2 reads SYGVKD. This chain's CDR3 is CAISEAGGYTF. The CDR3, as DNA: TGTGCCATCAGTGAGGCCGGCGGCTACACCTTC.

The chain carries TRBV12-3 or TRBV12-4 and TRBJ2-7, with a possible D match to TRBD2 (6 bases). V lost 6 bases and J 3 bases, leaving 12 bases between the germline ends. The CDR3 spans 13 residues. CDR3 in DNA: TGTGCCAGCAGGTCGGGACTCCTCTACGAGCAGTACTTC. It specifies CASRSGLLYEQYF.

The rearrangement links TRBV7-9 to TRBJ2-7, with 7 nucleotides matching TRBD1. V was clipped by 4 bases and J by 5 bases; unmatched bases: 8. The CDR3 runs 14 residues. The V gene's germline CDR1 is SEHNR and CDR2 FQNEAQ (reference sequence). CDR3 amino acids: CASSYYRGTNEQYF. The CDR3 region has the DNA TGTGCCAGCAGCTACTACAGGGGTACCAACGAGCAGTACTTC.

This clonotype was seen a few times. The chain joins TRBV28 to TRBJ2-7, with 9 positions matching TRBD2. V lost 8 bases to trimming and J lost 7 bases; unmatched junction nucleotides: 9. Germline V gene lookup returns CDR1 MDHEN and CDR2 SYDVKM. This CDR3 contains 13 residues. The CDR3 DNA is TGTGCCAGCGGGTTAGCGGGAGAATTGGAGCAGTACTTC. Its protein is CASGLAGELEQYF.

This clonotype appeared many times. The chain uses TRBV5-1 and TRBJ1-1, with TRBD1 matching 8 bases. This CDR3 spans 15 amino acids. V was clipped by 4 bases and J by 6 bases; unmatched bases: 11. Germline CDR1 is SGHRS and CDR2 is YFSETQ. DNA of the CDR3: TGCGCCAGCAGCAAGCCTGGACAGGGATACGCTGAAGCTTTCTTT. Translated: CASSKPGQGYAEAFF.

This clonotype was detected a few times. This chain uses TRBV11-2 with TRBJ2-3; TRBD2 matches 12 bases. CDR1 is SGHAT, CDR2 FQNNGV, per germline. Trimming at V came to 5 bases and at J to 7 bases, leaving 19 bases not matched to a gene. The length of the CDR3 is 19 residues. The CDR3 DNA sequence: TGTGCCAGCAGCCCCCGCTTTCTAGCGCTAGCGGGGGGGCAATATACGCAGTATTTT. Translation gives CASSPRFLALAGGQYTQYF.

The J gene is TRBJ2-5, the V gene TRBV29-1; either TRBD1 or TRBD2 may supply D (7 bases each). This CDR3 is built from 13 residues. The germline V gene has CDR1 SQVTM and CDR2 ANQGSEA. V was pared by 7 bases and J by 3 bases, with 15 bases between. CDR3 nucleotide sequence: TGCAGCGGAATCCCAGGGGGGGAAGAGACCCAGTACTTC. Protein: CSGIPGGEETQYF.

This clonotype was counted many times. The chain has TRBV4-1 and TRBJ2-7; D assignment may be TRBD1 or TRBD2 (6 bases each). The CDR3 covers 17 residues. Germline-derived CDR1 and CDR2 are MGHRA and YSYEKL. Trimming stripped 1 base from V and 6 bases from J, with 22 bases between. CDR3 DNA: TGCGCCAGCAGCCAAGGCCTCGTGATGGGGGGCGGTGGCGAGCAGTACTTC. Translated, it gives CASSQGLVMGGGGEQYF.

This clonotype was detected a few times. CDR3 sequence reads: CASSPGQGPLTQYF. The CDR3 nucleotides read TGTGCCAGCAGTCCGGGACAGGGGCCCCTCACCCAGTACTTC. V usage is TRBV12-3 or TRBV12-4 and J usage is TRBJ2-5; 10 bases are a match to TRBD1. V lost 5 bases to trimming and J lost 8 bases; unmatched junction nucleotides: 8. CDR3 length: 14 residues.